Listed here is a single T cell receptor beta chain. The record originates from a study of long-term antiretroviral therapy in people with HIV. Version v3.0 of the immunoSEQ assay ran at survey level. Some clones are missing from TCRdb's copy, which holds only in-frame ones; the method was immunoSEQ multiplex PCR. The sample yields around 29,000 clones, just under 95% seen once. CDR3 length: 12 residues. Per germline, CDR1 GTSNPN and CDR2 SVGIG (reference sequence). V was trimmed by 4 bases and J by 5 bases, leaving 9 bases between them. The rearrangement links TRBV30 to TRBJ2-1; D is unresolved. Sequenced material: unsorted PBMCs, taken 5.3 years after starting antiretroviral therapy. The receptor comes from a man aged 50-59 years with HIV. The DNA for the CDR3 is TGTGCCTGGAACCTAGGGAACAATGAGCAGTTCTTC. It encodes CAWNLGNNEQFF.